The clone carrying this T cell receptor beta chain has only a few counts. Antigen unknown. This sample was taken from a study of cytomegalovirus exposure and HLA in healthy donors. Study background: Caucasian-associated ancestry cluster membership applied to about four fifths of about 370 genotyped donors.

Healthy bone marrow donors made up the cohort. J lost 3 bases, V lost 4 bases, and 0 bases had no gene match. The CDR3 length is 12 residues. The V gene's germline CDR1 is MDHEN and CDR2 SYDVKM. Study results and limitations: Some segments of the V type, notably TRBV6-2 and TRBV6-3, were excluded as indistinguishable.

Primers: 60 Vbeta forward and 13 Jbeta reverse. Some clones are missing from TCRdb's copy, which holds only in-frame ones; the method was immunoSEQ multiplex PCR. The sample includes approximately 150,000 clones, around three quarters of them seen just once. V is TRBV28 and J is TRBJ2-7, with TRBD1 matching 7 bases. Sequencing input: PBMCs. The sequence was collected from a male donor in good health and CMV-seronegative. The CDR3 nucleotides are TGTGCCAGCAGTTCAGGGGGCTACGAGCAGTACTTC. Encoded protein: CASSSGGYEQYF.